This TCR beta chain was retrieved from a study of T cells in Graves' hyperthyroidism and ophthalmopathy. Germline V gives CDR1 MNHNY, CDR2 SVGAGI (reference sequence). J was trimmed by 2 bases and V by 1 base; bases with no gene match: 2. The CDR3 covers 15 residues. TCR beta CDR3 regions were amplified from RNA. The HTBI set primed first-round TCR CDR3 RT-PCR. TCRdb independently ran MiXCR on the multiplex PCR reads; one entry per CDR3 protein. The sample records approximately 690,000 distinct CDR3 sequences, about 14% being singletons. This clonotype was counted many times. This chain connects TRBV6-6 to TRBJ1-1; TRBD1 aligns across 9 bases. The origin of this receptor is a woman between 45 and 65 years old with Graves' ophthalmopathy. The sample consisted of blood. CDR3 loop: CASSYLGQGNTEAFF. The CDR3, as DNA: TGTGCCAGCAGTTACTTGGGACAGGGAAACACTGAAGCTTTCTTT.